A single sample gave rise to the 14 T cell receptor beta chains below, sequenced in a study of PD-1 blockade in classical Hodgkin lymphoma. Method: immunoSEQ multiplex PCR; TCRdb's copy keeps in-frame clones and lacks some. The sample holds around 96,000 clones; approximately 80% are singletons and the top ten take 12%. All trial patients relapsed after autologous stem cell transplantation. Sample: peripheral blood mononuclear cells (PBMCs), taken at baseline. These receptor sequences come from a human donor with classical Hodgkin lymphoma.

The chain recombines TRBV9 with TRBJ2-1; no firm D call. The CDR3 contains 12 residues. V was clipped by 0 bases and J by 9 bases, with 7 bases between them. Looked up from germline, CDR1 is SGDLS and CDR2 is YYNGEE. The CDR3 protein is CASSVGTGEQFF. As DNA, the CDR3 is TGTGCCAGCAGCGTAGGGACCGGTGAGCAGTTCTTC.

The V and J genes are TRBV5-1 and TRBJ2-7; no definite D call. Germline V gene data show CDR1 as SGHRS and CDR2 as YFSETQ. The CDR3 length is 14 residues. V lost 3 bases to trimming and J lost 4 bases, with 14 bases between them. CDR3 in amino acids: CASSSPGVKYEQYF. The DNA of the CDR3 is TGCGCCAGCAGCTCCCCAGGCGTTAAATACGAGCAGTACTTC.

V and J are TRBV10-3 and TRBJ2-3; 9 bases map to TRBD2. The germline V gene encodes CDR1 ENHRY and CDR2 SYGVKD. The CDR3 spans 12 residues. Losses at the gene ends were 6 bases for V and 6 bases for J; bases not matched to a gene: 1. CDR3 sequence (DNA): TGTGCCATCAGCCTAGCGGGGGATACGCAGTATTTT. Translated, it gives CAISLAGDTQYF.

The chain couples TRBV5-6 to TRBJ2-7; possibly TRBD2 for D (6 bases). Trimming left V 4 bases short and J 5 bases short, with 19 bases between. The CDR3 consists of 15 residues. Germline values: CDR1 SGHDT, CDR2 YYEEEE. The CDR3 spells CASSPPLAEADEQYF. The CDR3 nucleotides are TGTGCCAGCAGCCCGCCTTTAGCGGAAGCGGACGAGCAGTACTTC. The whole variable domain, remainder taken from reference TRBV5-6 and TRBJ2-7, is DAGVTQSPTHLIKTRGQQVTLRCSPKSGHDTVSWYQQALGQGPQFIFQYYEEEERQRGNFPDRFSGHQFPNYSSELNVNALLLGDSALYLCASSPPLAEADEQYFGPGTRLTVT.

J is TRBJ2-5 and V is TRBV5-5; D possibly corresponds to TRBD2 (6 bases). The CDR3 loop spans 15 amino acids. V dropped 4 bases and J dropped 2 bases, with 15 bases sitting between them. Germline CDR1 is SGHKS and CDR2 is YYEKEE (reference sequence). As DNA, the CDR3 is TGTGCCAGCAGCCCGCCCGGGAGTCGACAAGAGACCCAGTACTTC. Translating it yields CASSPPGSRQETQYF.

The chain uses TRBV5-1 and TRBJ2-1; 9 positions agree with TRBD1. The CDR3 runs to 15 residues. V shed 4 bases, J shed 8 bases, and the junction held 10 bases outside the gene matches. Germline CDR1 and CDR2: SGHRS and YFSETQ. CDR3 nucleotide sequence: TGCGCCAGCAGCGCCAGGGACAGGGTCAGAGATGAGCAGTTCTTC. Translating it yields CASSARDRVRDEQFF.

The chain uses TRBV2 and TRBJ2-3; D uncertain. The CDR3 extends over 14 amino acids. V lost 4 bases and J lost 6, with 14 bases in between. The germline gives CDR1 SNHLY, CDR2 FYNNEI. The CDR3 protein is CASSVRIALDTQYF. The DNA of the CDR3 is TGTGCCAGCAGTGTCCGGATAGCTTTGGATACGCAGTATTTT.

The rearrangement joins TRBV11-2 to TRBJ1-1; 10 positions agree with TRBD1. The CDR3 totals 16 residues. The ends lost 5 bases at V and 7 bases at J; junction bases unmatched: 13. CDR1 SGHAT and CDR2 FQNNGV come from the germline V gene. In DNA, the CDR3 is TGTGCCAGCAGCCCAAATTGGGGGACAGGGGAGTTTGAAGCTTTCTTT. Residues: CASSPNWGTGEFEAFF.

J is TRBJ2-1 and V is TRBV18; tentative D call: TRBD1 (6 bases). The CDR3 sequence is 14 residues long. Trimming took 5 bases from V and 2 from J, leaving 10 bases between them. The germline CDR1 and CDR2 sequences are KGHSH and LQKENI. The CDR3, as DNA: TGTGCCAGCTCAGGACAGCCGACCTACAATGAGCAGTTCTTC. Protein sequence: CASSGQPTYNEQFF.

The chain joins TRBV6-5 to TRBJ1-1, with 8 bases fitting TRBD1. Germline V gene lookup returns CDR1 MNHEY and CDR2 SVGAGI. The CDR3 extends over 14 amino acids. V trimming: 5 bases; J trimming: 0 bases; junction bases outside the gene matches: 2. The CDR3 DNA is TGTGCCAGCAGTCACAGGGGGATGAACACTGAAGCTTTCTTT. Translation: CASSHRGMNTEAFF.

This clone was seen a handful of times. This chain connects TRBV19 to TRBJ1-2; D is ambiguous. This CDR3 region has 14 residues. Germline V gene sequence: CDR1 LNHDA, CDR2 SQIVND (reference sequence). The V end was cut by 5 bases, the J end by 11 bases, with 21 bases between. The CDR3 loop is CASSFDGAGLAYTF. As DNA, the CDR3 is TGTGCCAGTAGTTTTGATGGAGCCGGCCTCGCGTACACCTTC.

The rearrangement uses TRBV5-6 and TRBJ1-2; D possibly corresponds to TRBD1 (6 bases). CDR1 is SGHDT and CDR2 is YYEEEE in the germline V gene. This CDR3 is 15 amino acids long. V was shortened by 5 bases and J by 4 bases, with 18 bases between the two germline ends. CDR3 sequence (DNA): TGTGCCAGCAGACCGGGAGGGGTACAGGGCTATGGCTACACCTTC. Protein: CASRPGGVQGYGYTF.

The CDR3 region has the DNA TGTGCCAGCAGCTTGGCCGGGGGGGGACGGCGGAACATTCAGTACTTC. Translation gives CASSLAGGGRRNIQYF. The genes are TRBV5-4 and TRBJ2-4; 8 bases fit TRBD2. Germline assignment: CDR1 SGHNT and CDR2 YYREEE (reference sequence). The CDR3 covers 16 residues. The J segment lost 7 bases and the V segment lost 0 bases, leaving 9 bases of the junction unmatched. Based on the CDR3 plus reference TRBV5-4 and TRBJ2-4, the full variable domain is ETGVTQSPTHLIKTRGQQVTLRCSSQSGHNTVSWYQQALGQGPQFIFQYYREEENGRGNFPPRFSGLQFPNYSSELNVNALELDDSALYLCASSLAGGGRRNIQYFGAGTRLSVL.

The gene calls are TRBV30 and TRBJ2-2; 7 bases agree with TRBD2. The CDR3 runs to 13 residues. J lost 5 bases, V lost 2 bases, and 2 bases had no gene match. CDR1 is GTSNPN, CDR2 SVGIG, per germline (reference sequence). The CDR3 DNA sequence: TGTGCCTGGAGTCGGGGGGTAACCGGGGAGCTGTTTTTT. Translation: CAWSRGVTGELFF.